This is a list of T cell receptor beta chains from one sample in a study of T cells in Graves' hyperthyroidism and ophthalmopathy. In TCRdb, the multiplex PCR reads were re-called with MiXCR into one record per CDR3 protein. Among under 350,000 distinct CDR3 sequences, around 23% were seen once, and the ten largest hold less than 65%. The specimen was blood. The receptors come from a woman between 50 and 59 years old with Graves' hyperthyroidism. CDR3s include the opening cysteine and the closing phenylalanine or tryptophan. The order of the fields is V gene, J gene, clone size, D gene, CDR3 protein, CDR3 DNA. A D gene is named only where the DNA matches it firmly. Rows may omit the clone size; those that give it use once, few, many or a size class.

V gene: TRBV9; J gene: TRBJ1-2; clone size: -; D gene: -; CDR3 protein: CASSPREREYYGYTF; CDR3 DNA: TGTGCCAGCAGCCCTCGGGAGAGGGAATACTATGGCTACACCTTC
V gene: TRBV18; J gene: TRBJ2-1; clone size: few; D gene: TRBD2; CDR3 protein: CASSREGISYNEQFF; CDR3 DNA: TGTGCCAGCTCACGGGAGGGAATCTCCTACAATGAGCAGTTCTTC
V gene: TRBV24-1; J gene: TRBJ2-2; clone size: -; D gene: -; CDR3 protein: CATSESGATGELFF; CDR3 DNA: TGTGCCACCAGTGAATCGGGGGCAACCGGGGAGCTGTTTTTT
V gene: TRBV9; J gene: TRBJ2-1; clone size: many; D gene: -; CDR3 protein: CASSVGGSYNEQFF; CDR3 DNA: TGTGCCAGCAGCGTAGGGGGCTCCTACAATGAGCAGTTCTTC
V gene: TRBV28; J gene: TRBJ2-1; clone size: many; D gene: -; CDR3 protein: CASRPSLYNEQFF; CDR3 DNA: TGTGCCAGTAGACCTTCACTTTACAATGAGCAGTTCTTC
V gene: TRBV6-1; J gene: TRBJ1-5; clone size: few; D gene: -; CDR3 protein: CASSEDYRAPRRPQHF; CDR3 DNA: TGTGCCAGCAGTGAGGATTACAGAGCCCCGAGACGGCCCCAGCATTTT
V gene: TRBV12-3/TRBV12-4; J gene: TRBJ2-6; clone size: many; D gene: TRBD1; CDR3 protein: CASKKGAGGANVLTF; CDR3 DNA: TGTGCCAGCAAAAAGGGGGCGGGTGGGGCCAACGTCCTGACTTTC
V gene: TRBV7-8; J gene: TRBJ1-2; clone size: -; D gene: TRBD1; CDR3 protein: CASSSYRDRPNYGYTF; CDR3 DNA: TGTGCCAGCAGCTCTTACCGGGACAGACCGAACTATGGCTACACCTTC
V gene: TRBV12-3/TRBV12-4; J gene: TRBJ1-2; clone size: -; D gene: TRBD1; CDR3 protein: CASSLSWDRPTLYGYTF; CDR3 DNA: TGTGCCAGCAGTTTATCCTGGGACAGGCCGACCCTCTATGGCTACACCTTC
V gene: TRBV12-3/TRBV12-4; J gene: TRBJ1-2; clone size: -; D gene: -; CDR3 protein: CASSTGTGLNYGYTF; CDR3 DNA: TGTGCCAGCAGTACCGGGACGGGGTTAAACTATGGCTACACCTTC
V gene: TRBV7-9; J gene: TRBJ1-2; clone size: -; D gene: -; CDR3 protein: CASSLTGAGDGYTF; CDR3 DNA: TGTGCCAGCAGCTTGACAGGTGCAGGGGATGGCTACACCTTC